This TCR beta chain was sequenced for a study of response to subunit inactivated influenza vaccine. Study observations and caveats: Authors proposed each seasonal influenza vaccination draws in few new T cells.

TCRdb re-analysed the RT-PCR reads in MiXCR, keeping a single row per CDR3 protein. This repertoire shows 250,000 to 350,000 distinct CDR3 sequences, about 20% found once; its top ten account for about a tenth. This clonotype was recorded many times. As yet, its antigen is unknown. V was clipped by 5 bases and J by 2 bases, with 9 bases between them. CDR1 and CDR2 (germline): MNHNS, SASEGT. This CDR3 has 14 residues. The chain joins TRBV6-1 to TRBJ1-4; D possibly corresponds to TRBD1 (5 bases). The receptor's source is a man between 50 and 75 years old who received an inactivated influenza vaccine. This material consisted of PBMCs from blood, taken about 20 months after vaccination. DNA of the CDR3: TGTGCCAGCAGTCCGGGGGGGACTAATGAAAAACTGTTTTTT. Protein sequence: CASSPGGTNEKLFF.